The T cell receptor beta chain described here comes from a study of CD8 T cells in Susac syndrome. The germline V and J ends were trimmed by 2 bases and 7 bases, with 17 bases remaining between them. This CDR3 is built from 15 residues. Germline values: CDR1 LGHNA, CDR2 YSLEER. Random hexamers primed reverse transcription of about 0.45 to 1 ug RNA. In TCRdb, the immunoSEQ multiplex PCR reads were re-called with MiXCR into one record per CDR3 protein. The table shows 200,000 or so distinct CDR3 sequences, with about 94% occurring only once. The chain has TRBV4-3 and TRBJ1-1; TRBD1 is a possible D gene (5 bases). The sequencing sample was made of CD8+ T cells from PBMCs. The sequence was collected from a human donor with multiple sclerosis. In DNA form, the CDR3 reads TGCGCCAGCAGCCAACAACCGGGGCCCCCCTATGAAGCTTTCTTT. Amino acid sequence: CASSQQPGPPYEAFF.